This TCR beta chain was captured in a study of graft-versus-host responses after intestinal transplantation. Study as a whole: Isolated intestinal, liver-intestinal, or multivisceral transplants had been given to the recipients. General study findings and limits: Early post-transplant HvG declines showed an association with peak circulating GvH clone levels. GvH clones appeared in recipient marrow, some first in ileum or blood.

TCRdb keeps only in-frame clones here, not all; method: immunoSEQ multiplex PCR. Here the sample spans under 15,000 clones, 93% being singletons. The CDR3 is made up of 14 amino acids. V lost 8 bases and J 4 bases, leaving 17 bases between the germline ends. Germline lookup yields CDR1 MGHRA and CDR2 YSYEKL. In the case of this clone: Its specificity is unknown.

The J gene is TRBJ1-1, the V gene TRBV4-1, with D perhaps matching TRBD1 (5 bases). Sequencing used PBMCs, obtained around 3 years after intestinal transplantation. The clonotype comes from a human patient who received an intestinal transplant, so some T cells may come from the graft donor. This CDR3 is CASRGVLRGTEAFF. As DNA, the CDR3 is TGCGCCAGCCGGGGGGTCCTACGGGGCACTGAAGCTTTCTTT.